These 25 T cell receptor beta chains share one sample of origin, sequenced in a study of identifying expanded T cells in peripheral blood. Libraries were prepared by immunoSEQ multiplex PCR; TCRdb keeps only in-frame clonotypes and omits some of them. The data show around 91,000 clones, about nine tenths seen once. The sequenced sample was blood. The receptors were sampled from a person between 18 and 75 years old in good health.

This chain joins TRBV15 and TRBJ2-1, with 12 bases that match TRBD2. Per germline, CDR1 LNHNV and CDR2 YYDKDF (reference sequence). The CDR3 spans 19 residues. Trimming at V came to 4 bases and at J to 0 bases, leaving 10 bases not matched to a gene. CDR3 sequence: CATSNLAGGAGLSYNEQFF. DNA for the CDR3: TGTGCCACCAGCAATCTAGCGGGGGGGGCGGGCCTCTCCTACAATGAGCAGTTCTTC.

Details on this clone: In this CDR3 the conserved last residue, phenylalanine or tryptophan, is missing, so a read error is likely. The chain uses TRBV2 and TRBJ1-2; TRBD1 matches 7 bases. J was trimmed by 7 bases and V by 5 bases; bases with no gene match: 7. The CDR3 consists of 13 residues. CDR1 and CDR2 (germline): SNHLY, FYNNEI. The chain's CDR3 is CASSSYRGSGYTL. CDR3 DNA: TGTGCCAGCAGTAGTTACAGGGGAAGTGGCTACACCCTC.

The gene calls are TRBV30 and TRBJ1-5; TRBD1 is a possible D gene (6 bases). This CDR3 has 15 amino acids. V was pared by 2 bases and J by 7 bases, with 18 bases between. From germline, CDR1 is GTSNPN and CDR2 SVGIG (reference sequence). The CDR3 region has the DNA TGTGCCTGGAGTTCGGGGACACAGACAGTACAGCCCCAGCATTTT. Its translation is CAWSSGTQTVQPQHF.

The chain has TRBV27 and TRBJ2-6; 7 nucleotides match TRBD1. There are 17 residues in the CDR3. CDR1 and CDR2 (germline): MNHEY, SMNVEV (reference sequence). With 6 bases clipped from V and 0 bases from J, the junction kept 8 bases outside the gene matches. CDR3 DNA: TGTGCCAGCAGGAAAGACAGGGCCCGCTCTGGGGCCAACGTCCTGACTTTC. Translated, it gives CASRKDRARSGANVLTF.

This rearrangement joins TRBV10-2 to TRBJ2-1; 9 positions agree with TRBD1. This CDR3 is 14 amino acids long. V lost 6 bases to trimming and J lost 6 bases; unmatched junction nucleotides: 6. CDR1 and CDR2 from the germline V gene are WSHSY and SAAADI. The DNA of the CDR3 is TGCGCCAGCAGAGGGACAGGGAGGTCCAATGAGCAGTTCTTC. This translates into CASRGTGRSNEQFF.

The rearrangement uses TRBV28 and TRBJ2-7; TRBD2 matches 11 bases. The germline CDR1 and CDR2 sequences are MDHEN and SYDVKM. J lost 7 bases, V lost 3 bases, and 11 bases had no gene match. The CDR3 runs to 16 residues. The CDR3 bases are TGTGCCAGCAGTTTTCCTCCCGGCGGGACTAGCGGAGAGCAGTACTTC. Its translation is CASSFPPGGTSGEQYF.

The rearrangement joins TRBV10-3 to TRBJ2-3; TRBD2 aligns across 13 bases. V was clipped by 3 bases and J by 5 bases; unmatched bases: 8. In germline, CDR1 is ENHRY, CDR2 SYGVKD. The CDR3 length is 17 residues. This CDR3 reads CAISDGLAGVQGDTQYF. For the CDR3, the DNA is TGTGCCATCAGTGACGGACTAGCGGGGGTTCAGGGAGATACGCAGTATTTT.

CDR3 nucleotide sequence: TGTGCCAGCAGTGCCCGACAGGGGCGCTACCTACAGCCCCAGCATTTT. This translates into CASSARQGRYLQPQHF. The chain recombines TRBV6-1 with TRBJ1-5; TRBD1 matches 8 bases. CDR1 and CDR2 from the germline V gene are MNHNS and SASEGT. V was pared by 4 bases and J by 7 bases, with 12 bases of the junction left unmatched. There are 16 residues in the CDR3.

This clone appeared once. The chain uses TRBV10-3 and TRBJ2-5; 11 nucleotides align to TRBD1. Germline V gene lookup returns CDR1 ENHRY and CDR2 SYGVKD. With V trimmed by 6 bases and J by 1 base, 1 base remained unmatched. This CDR3 comprises 14 residues. The CDR3 loop reads CAISGTGGQETQYF. As DNA, the CDR3 is TGTGCCATCAGCGGGACAGGGGGCCAAGAGACCCAGTACTTC.

This clone turned up a few times. The rearrangement joins TRBV6-1 to TRBJ1-1; D not certain. The V end was cut by 2 bases, the J end by 1 base, with 8 bases between. This CDR3 has 14 residues. The germline V gene has CDR1 MNHNS and CDR2 SASEGT. The CDR3 sequence: CASSERRANTEAFF. As DNA, the CDR3 is TGTGCCAGCAGTGAACGTAGAGCGAACACTGAAGCTTTCTTT.

The chain recombines TRBV19 with TRBJ1-4; tentative D call: TRBD1 (5 bases). V gave up 6 bases and J gave up 2 bases, with 13 bases separating them. The length of the CDR3 is 15 residues. Germline values: CDR1 LNHDA, CDR2 SQIVND (reference sequence). This CDR3 reads CASSPWGGTNEKLFF. CDR3 in DNA: TGTGCCAGTAGCCCCTGGGGGGGGACTAATGAAAAACTGTTTTTT.

This clone was counted once. The chain has TRBV18 and TRBJ2-5, with TRBD2 identical over 13 bases. V was clipped by 3 bases and J by 1 base; unmatched bases: 2. This CDR3 is built from 16 residues. Germline CDR1 is KGHSH and CDR2 is LQKENI. CDR3 in DNA: TGTGCCAGCTCACCGAGACTAGCGGGGGGCCAAGAGACCCAGTACTTC. It yields the protein CASSPRLAGGQETQYF.

A word on this clone: The sample holds other DNA sequences that translate to the same CDR3. This chain uses TRBV7-2 with TRBJ2-1; 7 bases agree with TRBD1. The J segment lost 0 bases and the V segment lost 1 base, leaving 0 bases of the junction unmatched. The V gene's germline CDR1 is SGHTA and CDR2 FQGNSA. The length of the CDR3 is 15 residues. CDR3 in amino acids: CASSLGQGSYNEQFF. The CDR3 region has the DNA TGTGCCAGCAGCTTAGGACAGGGCTCCTACAATGAGCAGTTCTTC. Using reference TRBV7-2 and TRBJ2-1 for the parts outside the CDR3, the full variable domain is GAGVSQSPSNKVTEKGKDVELRCDPISGHTALYWYRQSLGQGLEFLIYFQGNSAPDKSGLPSDRFSAERTGGSVSTLTIQRTQQEDSAVYLCASSLGQGSYNEQFFGPGTRLTVL.

The gene calls are TRBV2 and TRBJ2-5; D is unclear. The ends were cut back, 6 bases at V and 0 bases at J, with 5 bases in the middle. Germline V gene lookup returns CDR1 SNHLY and CDR2 FYNNEI. This CDR3 region has 12 residues. As DNA, the CDR3 is TGTGCCAGCAGCGCCCACCAAGAGACCCAGTACTTC. Translated, it gives CASSAHQETQYF.

This chain connects TRBV6-1 to TRBJ2-5; weak D call: TRBD1 (5 bases). Trimming pared 6 bases from V and 2 bases from J, leaving 7 bases between. The CDR3 has 12 amino acids. Per germline, CDR1 MNHNS and CDR2 SASEGT. The CDR3 coding sequence is TGTGCCAGCAGAGGGGTACAAGAGACCCAGTACTTC. Its protein is CASRGVQETQYF.

The rearrangement joins TRBV14 to TRBJ1-3, with a possible D match to TRBD1 (6 bases). The CDR3 spans 15 residues. V lost 4 bases to trimming and J lost 0 bases, with 10 bases between them. From germline, CDR1 is SGHDN and CDR2 FVKESK. The CDR3 is CASSPRTASGNTIYF. CDR3 nucleotides: TGTGCCAGCAGCCCAAGGACAGCCTCTGGAAACACCATATATTTT.

The chain is built from TRBV29-1 and TRBJ2-2; maybe TRBD1 (5 bases). The CDR3 extends over 14 amino acids. V shed 6 bases and J shed 3 bases, with 14 bases lying between them. Germline V lookup: CDR1 SQVTM, CDR2 ANQGSEA. The CDR3 is CSVQSPRDTGELFF. The CDR3 region has the DNA TGCAGCGTCCAGTCTCCCAGGGACACCGGGGAGCTGTTTTTT.

This chain links TRBV6-6 with TRBJ2-3, with 8 nucleotides matching TRBD1. The CDR3 consists of 14 residues. Losses at the gene ends were 8 bases for V and 6 bases for J; bases not matched to a gene: 10. Germline-derived CDR1 and CDR2 are MNHNY and SVGAGI (reference sequence). CDR3 sequence: CASGAGTGTDTQYF. CDR3 nucleotide sequence: TGTGCCAGCGGGGCCGGGACAGGTACTGATACGCAGTATTTT.

V gene TRBV6-5 combines with J gene TRBJ1-1; TRBD1 might be the D (6 bases). Deletions cut 4 bases from V and 5 bases from J, with 17 bases between. Germline-derived CDR1 and CDR2 are MNHEY and SVGAGI. This CDR3 spans 15 amino acids. CDR3 in amino acids: CASSSWGARGTEAFF. The DNA for the CDR3 is TGTGCCAGCAGTTCCTGGGGGGCGCGGGGGACTGAAGCTTTCTTT.

This clone was picked up one time. The gene calls are TRBV27 and TRBJ1-5, with D perhaps matching TRBD1 (5 bases). Germline CDR1 and CDR2: MNHEY and SMNVEV (reference sequence). This CDR3 contains 15 residues. V was clipped by 2 bases and J by 4 bases, with 12 bases between them. In DNA form, the CDR3 reads TGTGCCAGCAGTTTAGAGGGGTTTCGTAATCAGCCCCAGCATTTT. This codes for CASSLEGFRNQPQHF.

The genes are TRBV15 and TRBJ2-5; 7 bases align to TRBD1. The germline gives CDR1 LNHNV, CDR2 YYDKDF (reference sequence). The CDR3 has 15 amino acids. V was clipped by 0 bases and J by 1 base; unmatched bases: 2. CDR3 region: CATSREGTAQETQYF. CDR3 sequence (DNA): TGTGCCACCAGCAGAGAAGGGACAGCCCAAGAGACCCAGTACTTC.

The chain combines TRBV27 with TRBJ1-6; tentatively, D is TRBD1 (5 bases). V lost 5 bases, J lost 9 bases, and 17 bases lay in between. The CDR3 consists of 15 residues. CDR1 is MNHEY and CDR2 is SMNVEV in the germline V gene (reference sequence). The CDR3 coding sequence is TGTGCCAGCAGTCCAGGACAATTACCAAGTTCACCCCTCCACTTT. Translated, it gives CASSPGQLPSSPLHF.

The chain uses TRBV19 and TRBJ1-2, with D hard to call. CDR1 and CDR2 (germline): LNHDA, SQIVND (reference sequence). The V end was cut by 1 base, the J end by 4 bases, with 16 bases between. This CDR3 has 16 amino acids. The CDR3 DNA follows: TGTGCCAGTAGTATAGCTCCCGACACGTGGGGCTATGGCTACACCTTC. Translating it yields CASSIAPDTWGYGYTF.

This clone was recorded only once. The chain couples TRBV4-1 to TRBJ2-5; 14 nucleotides line up with TRBD2. The CDR3 totals 15 residues. Trimming removed 4 bases from V and 3 bases from J; junction bases left unmatched: 1. Germline lookup yields CDR1 MGHRA and CDR2 YSYEKL. The CDR3 here is CASSPGLAGEETQYF. In nucleotides, the CDR3 is TGCGCCAGCAGCCCGGGACTAGCGGGAGAAGAGACCCAGTACTTC.

This clone appeared a few times. The chain links TRBV7-9 to TRBJ1-4; 7 bases map to TRBD1. Germline-derived CDR1 and CDR2 are SEHNR and FQNEAQ (reference sequence). The CDR3 has 15 residues. V was clipped by 5 bases and J by 8 bases; unmatched bases: 11. The CDR3 loop reads CASSTRQGVWEKLFF. CDR3 in DNA: TGTGCCAGCAGCACCCGACAGGGAGTTTGGGAAAAACTGTTTTTT. Looking up the rest from reference TRBV7-9 and TRBJ1-4 gives the full variable domain: DTGVSQNPRHKITKRGQNVTFRCDPISEHNRLYWYRQTLGQGPEFLTYFQNEAQLEKSRLLSDRFSAERPKGSFSTLEIQRTEQGDSAMYLCASSTRQGVWEKLFFGSGTQLSVL.